The rows below give T cell receptor beta chains drawn from one sample of a study of OX40 agonist ivuxolimab in advanced cancers. Clones were read by immunoSEQ multiplex PCR, and TCRdb kept only the in-frame ones, dropping some. This sample yields fewer than 95,000 clones, of which 85% to 90% are seen a single time; around 7% belongs to the top ten. This specimen was CD4+ or CD8+ T cells sorted from blood, taken in a trial of the OX40 agonist ivuxolimab. These receptors all come from an adult with an advanced solid tumor such as melanoma, head and neck, liver or kidney cancer. CDR3s include the opening cysteine and the closing phenylalanine or tryptophan. The order of the fields is clone size, J gene, V gene, D gene, CDR3 protein, CDR3 DNA. The D gene is left open where the match is weak. The size field is filled for only some rows; it gives once, few, many or a size class.

>.|TRBJ1-5|TRBV6-5|.
CASSYSRDANQPQHF
TGTGCCAGCAGTTACTCCCGGGACGCTAATCAGCCCCAGCATTTT
>.|TRBJ2-7|TRBV6-5|.
CASSPRGTYSYEQYF
TGTGCCAGCAGTCCACGGGGGACGTACTCCTACGAGCAGTACTTC
>.|TRBJ1-1|TRBV7-9|.
CASSLKGQGNTEAFF
TGTGCCAGCAGCTTGAAGGGCCAGGGAAACACTGAAGCTTTCTTT
>.|TRBJ2-1|TRBV6-4|.
CASSEGQGNNEQFF
TGTGCCAGCAGTGAGGGACAAGGGAACAATGAGCAGTTCTTC
>.|TRBJ1-5|TRBV7-9|.
CAYNQPQHF
TGTGCATACAATCAGCCCCAGCATTTT
>.|TRBJ2-7|TRBV15|.
CATSRGTATYEQYF
TGTGCCACCAGCAGAGGGACAGCTACCTACGAGCAGTACTTC
>.|TRBJ2-1|TRBV11-3|TRBD1
CASSPGTTGFDEQFF
TGTGCCAGCAGCCCGGGAACGACAGGGTTCGATGAGCAGTTCTTC
>.|TRBJ1-2|TRBV7-9|TRBD1
CASSFPQGVDGYTF
TGTGCCAGCAGCTTCCCACAGGGGGTAGATGGCTACACCTTC
>.|TRBJ1-5|TRBV4-2|.
CASSHEGNSNQPQHF
TGTGCCAGCAGCCATGAGGGGAATAGCAATCAGCCCCAGCATTTT
>.|TRBJ2-7|TRBV6-1|.
CASSEVRVAYEQYF
TGTGCCAGTTCAGAGGTGAGGGTGGCGTACGAGCAGTACTTC
>.|TRBJ2-1|TRBV19|TRBD2
CASSIGGSGGSYNEQFF
TGTGCCAGTAGTATCGGAGGAAGCGGGGGATCCTACAATGAGCAGTTCTTC
>.|TRBJ2-3|TRBV11-1|.
CASSLVRGSTDTQYF
TGTGCCAGCAGCTTAGTTCGGGGTAGCACAGATACGCAGTATTTT
>.|TRBJ2-6|TRBV30|.
CAWSRGSGANVLTF
TGTGCCTGGAGTAGGGGGTCTGGGGCCAACGTCCTGACTTTC
>.|TRBJ1-1|TRBV28|TRBD1
CASSSTGENTEAFF
TGTGCCAGCAGCTCGACAGGGGAGAACACTGAAGCTTTCTTT
>.|TRBJ2-7|TRBV28|.
CASRTQGYEQYF
TGTGCCTCGAGGACCCAAGGCTACGAGCAGTACTTC
>.|TRBJ1-3|TRBV6-5|.
CASSYTGSSGNTIYF
TGTGCCAGCAGTTACACGGGGTCCTCTGGAAACACCATATATTTT
>.|TRBJ1-2|TRBV28|TRBD1
CASSLGTELLNYGYTF
TGTGCCAGCAGTTTAGGGACAGAGCTTCTTAACTATGGCTACACCTTC
>.|TRBJ1-2|TRBV5-1|TRBD1
CASRRGRELRYTF
TGCGCCAGCAGGAGGGGGCGGGAATTGCGCTACACCTTC
>.|TRBJ1-1|TRBV19|.
CASSVSPNTEAFF
TGTGCCAGTAGTGTCAGTCCAAACACTGAAGCTTTCTTT
>.|TRBJ1-1|TRBV14|.
CASSQGFGREAFF
TGTGCCAGCAGCCAAGGTTTTGGACGTGAAGCTTTCTTT
>.|TRBJ1-1|TRBV19|.
CASTGGEAFF
TGTGCCAGTACCGGTGGAGAAGCTTTCTTT
>.|TRBJ2-3|TRBV5-1|.
CASSPGDTDTQYF
TGCGCCAGCAGCCCCGGGGACACAGATACGCAGTATTTT
>few|TRBJ2-3|TRBV6-1|TRBD1
CASSLQGETDTQYF
TGTGCCAGCAGCCTACAGGGGGAGACAGATACGCAGTATTTT
>.|TRBJ2-1|TRBV4-1|.
CASSQNNEQFF
TGCGCCAGCAGCCAAAACAATGAGCAGTTCTTC
>.|TRBJ2-2|TRBV7-9|.
CASRPPLRTNTGELFF
TGTGCCAGCAGGCCCCCGCTCCGAACGAACACCGGGGAGCTGTTTTTT